This is a list of T cell receptor beta chains from one sample in a study of blood T cell repertoires in COVID-19. The repertoire was sequenced with immunoSEQ multiplex PCR; TCRdb's copy has only in-frame clones and lacks some. The profile shows 50,000 or so clones, about 87% of them singletons. The sample was peripheral blood. The receptors come from a man older than 75 with acute or convalescent COVID-19. CDR3s include the opening cysteine and the closing phenylalanine or tryptophan. A D gene is named only where the DNA matches it firmly. A clone size is listed for some rows: how often the clone was seen (once, few, many), or a class if it is expanded.

>TRBV4-1|17|TRBJ2-5|NA|TRBD1
TGCGCCAGCAGCCAAGACCTAGGACAGGGAACATCGGAGACCCAGTACTTC
CASSQDLGQGTSETQYF
>TRBV28|14|TRBJ1-5|NA|NA
TGTGCCAGCAGTCCCTCCAGGGTCGGTCAGCCCCAGCATTTT
CASSPSRVGQPQHF
>TRBV27|15|TRBJ2-1|NA|TRBD1
TGTGCCAGCAGTACCGACAGGGGGACCTACAATGAGCAGTTCTTC
CASSTDRGTYNEQFF
>TRBV25-1|14|TRBJ2-1|once|NA
TGTGCCAGCAAGGAGTCCGGGAACCACAATGAGCAGTTCTTC
CASKESGNHNEQFF
>TRBV6-5|14|TRBJ2-3|NA|TRBD1
TGTGCCAGCAAACCGGGACAGGAGACAGATACGCAGTATTTT
CASKPGQETDTQYF
>TRBV19|15|TRBJ1-6|NA|NA
TGTGCCAGTAGTATACGGGGAGAGAATAATTCACCCCTCCACTTT
CASSIRGENNSPLHF
>TRBV6-5|15|TRBJ1-4|NA|TRBD1
TGTGCCAGCAGGCGAAATCACAGGGGGAATGAAAAACTGTTTTTT
CASRRNHRGNEKLFF
>TRBV7-2|14|TRBJ1-4|NA|NA
TGTGCCAGCAGCTTAGGAGGGAGTAATGAAAAACTGTTTTTT
CASSLGGSNEKLFF
>TRBV27|16|TRBJ2-4|NA|NA
TGTGCCAGCAGTGGGAGACAGGGACTAGCCAAAAACATTCAGTACTTC
CASSGRQGLAKNIQYF
>TRBV19|15|TRBJ1-1|NA|TRBD1
TGTGCCAGTAGTATTCAGACAGGGGGGAACACTGAAGCTTTCTTT
CASSIQTGGNTEAFF
>TRBV7-8|16|TRBJ1-1|NA|NA
TGTGCCAGCACCCCGAGGGTAGGACAGACGAACACTGAAGCTTTCTTT
CASTPRVGQTNTEAFF
>TRBV3-1/TRBV3-2|15|TRBJ2-7|NA|TRBD1
TGTGCCAGCAGCCAACTGACAGGGACCGGATGGGAGCAGTACTTC
CASSQLTGTGWEQYF
>TRBV6-4|13|TRBJ2-1|NA|TRBD1
TGTGCCAGCAGTGGACAGGGGGCCGGTGAGCAGTTCTTC
CASSGQGAGEQFF
>TRBV28|13|TRBJ2-7|NA|TRBD1
TGTGCCAGCAGTCGGACAGGGGGCAGGGAGCAGTACTTC
CASSRTGGREQYF
>TRBV7-2|15|TRBJ2-7|NA|TRBD1
TGTGCCAGCAGCTTAGCCGGGACAGGAGGCTACGAGCAGTACTTC
CASSLAGTGGYEQYF
>TRBV6-4|17|TRBJ1-4|NA|NA
TGTGCCAGCAGTTCATTAAATGGAGGGGGGGTCGGTGAAAAACTGTTTTTT
CASSSLNGGGVGEKLFF
>TRBV9|14|TRBJ2-1|NA|NA
TGTGCCAGCAGCGTAGTCGGGGCCTACAATGAGCAGTTCTTC
CASSVVGAYNEQFF
>TRBV5-1|15|TRBJ1-2|few|NA
TGCGCCAGCAGCTTGTGGGGGGGCGCGAGCTATGGCTACACCTTC
CASSLWGGASYGYTF
>TRBV18|13|TRBJ2-1|NA|NA
TGTGCCAGCTCCCCGAGATCCTACAATGAGCAGTTCTTC
CASSPRSYNEQFF
>TRBV5-6|13|TRBJ1-6|once|NA
TGTGCCAGCAGCTTGAGGAGTGATTCACCCCTCCACTTT
CASSLRSDSPLHF
>TRBV16|15|TRBJ2-3|NA|NA
TGTGCCAGCAGCCTTGACCCCGGAGGCACAGATACGCAGTATTTT
CASSLDPGGTDTQYF
>TRBV5-1|16|TRBJ2-2|NA|TRBD1
TGCGCCAGCAGCTACCGCAGGGGGCCGAGAGGCGGGGAGCTGTTTTTT
CASSYRRGPRGGELFF
>TRBV5-1|15|TRBJ2-1|NA|NA
TGCGCCAGCATCGGATTTACAGGGTTGGGGAATGAGCAGTTCTTC
CASIGFTGLGNEQFF
>TRBV30|15|TRBJ2-4|NA|NA
TGTGCCTGGAGTGTACCTACCAGCGGAAAAAACATTCAGTACTTC
CAWSVPTSGKNIQYF
>TRBV19|14|TRBJ2-7|NA|TRBD1
TGTGCCAGTAGCCCAACCGGGACAGTCTACGAGCAGTACTTC
CASSPTGTVYEQYF
>TRBV19|15|TRBJ2-7|NA|TRBD1
TGTGCCAGTAGTATAGAGGGACAGTCCACCTACGAGCAGTACTTC
CASSIEGQSTYEQYF